The source of this T cell receptor (beta chain) is a study of early T cells in non-severe SARS-CoV-2 infection. Turning to the study itself: The chains were unpaired, and the sequenced material was bulk RNA from unsorted whole blood.

As part of library construction, unique molecular identifiers were attached to individual cDNA molecules. TCRdb re-analysed the 5' RACE reads in MiXCR, keeping a single row per CDR3 protein. The table lists about 67,000 distinct CDR3 sequences, approximately 10% of them singletons, with roughly 3.8% in the top ten. This clonotype was found many times. What it binds is unknown. Broader study findings: Sequences matched to VDJdb favored anti-spike CD8 responses, while private and CD4 specificities were missed.

Germline-derived CDR1 and CDR2 are SGHVS and FQNEAQ. The CDR3 runs 18 residues. V shed 5 bases and J 0 bases; nucleotides not matched to a gene: 15. Sequencing was done on a sample of whole blood. This receptor was taken from an adult who was a healthcare worker with PCR-confirmed SARS-CoV-2 infection or an uninfected control (not recorded which). The gene calls are TRBV7-8 and TRBJ1-1; 7 bases are shared with TRBD1. CDR3 sequence: CASSPPVGTVRMNTEAFF. The CDR3 DNA follows: TGTGCCAGCAGCCCTCCCGTGGGGACAGTGAGAATGAACACTGAAGCTTTCTTT.